Sequencing of this T cell receptor beta chain was carried out in a study of cytomegalovirus exposure and HLA in healthy donors. Germline V gene lookup returns CDR1 SEHNR and CDR2 FQNEAQ (reference sequence). Trimming took 4 bases from V and 0 from J; bases not matched to a gene: 12. This CDR3 region has 18 residues. As concerns this clone: Its antigen remains unidentified.

13 Jbeta primers and 60 Vbeta primers were used for the PCR. Profiling relied on immunoSEQ multiplex PCR, and the TCRdb table lists in-frame clones only, not all of them. The data contain tens of thousands of clones, about 76% of them singletons. General study findings and limits: Reports indicate that TCR beta sequences accurately predicted the HLA-A and HLA-B alleles of most subjects. As a later analysis revealed, the rate of TCR association differed by HLA locus, with DRB1 most and HLA-C fewest.

The specimen was PBMCs. The origin of this receptor is a middle-aged woman in good health and CMV-seropositive. The chain employs TRBV7-9 and TRBJ1-2, with 9 bases that match TRBD1. The CDR3 loop reads CASSSGQGQSGANYGYTF. Written as DNA, the CDR3 is TGTGCCAGCAGCTCGGGACAGGGACAATCGGGGGCTAACTATGGCTACACCTTC.